The source of this T cell receptor beta chain is a study of identical twins. Study-level findings and limits: Invariant T cells like MAIT and iNKT could partly confound the zero-insertion analyses. Insertions were fewer in abundant cord blood beta clonotypes, whereas memory repertoires showed none of this pattern.

Comment on this clonotype: The antigen remains unidentified.

CDR1 and CDR2 from the germline V gene are SGHAT and FQNNGV. The CDR3 consists of 16 residues. Trimming removed 5 bases from V and 9 bases from J; junction bases left unmatched: 9. MiXCR, applied by TCRdb to the 5' RACE reads, yields one record per CDR3 protein. The table includes hundreds of thousands of distinct CDR3 sequences, around 8.3% detected once. These same data were also listed under a study on yellow fever vaccine responses in identical twins.

V is TRBV11-2 and J is TRBJ2-1; TRBD2 aligns across 14 bases. The sample consisted of PBMCs. This TCR derives from a woman in her late teens or twenties in good health. The CDR3 nucleotides are TGTGCCAGCAGCAGACTAGCGGGAGGGCCGTACCCTGAGCAGTTCTTC. This gives the protein CASSRLAGGPYPEQFF.